Many counts were recorded for the clone carrying this TCR beta chain. What it binds is not known. Amplification of TCR beta CDR3 regions was performed using RNA transcripts as template. An initial round of RT-PCR targeting the TCR CDR3 relied on the HTBI primer set. MiXCR was run by TCRdb on the multiplex PCR reads, yielding one entry per CDR3 protein. The table lists nearly 750,000 distinct CDR3 sequences, about a third of them singletons, with roughly 30% in the top ten. Diagnoses were established using clinical symptoms, serum thyroxine and TRAb, thyroid ultrasound and orbital computed tomography. The entry originates in a study of T cells in Graves' hyperthyroidism and ophthalmopathy. Study as a whole: Peripheral blood was collected at initial diagnosis, before any treatment.

Study outcomes and limitations: Blood samples included most of the expanded thyroid clonotypes exceeding 0.001.

CDR1 and CDR2 (germline): ENHRY, SYGVKD. The CDR3 covers 16 residues. With 2 bases clipped from V and 2 bases from J, the junction kept 7 bases outside the gene matches. The sequencing sample was made of blood. The chain combines TRBV10-3 with TRBJ1-1; 8 bases align to TRBD1. This TCR was recovered from a woman between 40 and 55 years old with Graves' hyperthyroidism. The CDR3 spells CAISEARTGLNTEAFF. The CDR3 DNA reads TGTGCCATCAGTGAGGCGAGGACAGGGTTAAACACTGAAGCTTTCTTT.